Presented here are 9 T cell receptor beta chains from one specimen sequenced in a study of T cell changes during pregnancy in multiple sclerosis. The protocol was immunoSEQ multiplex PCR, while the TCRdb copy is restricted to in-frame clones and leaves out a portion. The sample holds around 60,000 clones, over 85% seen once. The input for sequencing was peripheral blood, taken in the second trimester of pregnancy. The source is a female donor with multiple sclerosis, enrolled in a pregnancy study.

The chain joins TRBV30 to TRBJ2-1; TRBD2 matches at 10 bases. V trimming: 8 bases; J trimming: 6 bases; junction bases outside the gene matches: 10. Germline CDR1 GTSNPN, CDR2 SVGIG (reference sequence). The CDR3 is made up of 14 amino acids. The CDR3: CALYHLAGANEQFF. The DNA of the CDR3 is TGTGCCCTCTACCACCTAGCGGGAGCCAATGAGCAGTTCTTC.

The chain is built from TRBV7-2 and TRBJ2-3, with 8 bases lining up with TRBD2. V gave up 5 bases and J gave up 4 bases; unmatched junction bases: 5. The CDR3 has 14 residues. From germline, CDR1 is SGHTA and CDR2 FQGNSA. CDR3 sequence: CASSPGLGSDTQYF. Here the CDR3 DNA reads TGTGCCAGCAGCCCGGGACTAGGATCAGATACGCAGTATTTT.

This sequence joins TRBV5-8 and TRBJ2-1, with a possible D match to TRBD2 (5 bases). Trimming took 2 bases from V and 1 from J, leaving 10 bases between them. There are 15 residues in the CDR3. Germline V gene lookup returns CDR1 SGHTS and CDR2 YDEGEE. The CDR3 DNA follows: TGTGCCAGCAGCTTTAGCGTGGGGTCCTACAATGAGCAGTTCTTC. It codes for CASSFSVGSYNEQFF.

The CDR3: CASSLGPSEAQYF. DNA for the CDR3: TGCGCCAGCAGCTTGGGGCCTAGCGAGGCCCAGTACTTC. The chain combines TRBV5-1 with TRBJ2-5; D might be TRBD2 (6 bases). Trimming took 0 bases from V and 9 from J, leaving 12 bases between them. Looked up from germline, CDR1 is SGHRS and CDR2 is YFSETQ. The CDR3 sequence is 13 residues long.

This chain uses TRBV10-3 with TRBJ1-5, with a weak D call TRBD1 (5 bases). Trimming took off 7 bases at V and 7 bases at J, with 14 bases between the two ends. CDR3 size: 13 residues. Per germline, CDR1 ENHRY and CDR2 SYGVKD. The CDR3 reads CAITPSRQQPQHF. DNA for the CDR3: TGTGCCATCACGCCTTCGCGACAGCAGCCCCAGCATTTT.

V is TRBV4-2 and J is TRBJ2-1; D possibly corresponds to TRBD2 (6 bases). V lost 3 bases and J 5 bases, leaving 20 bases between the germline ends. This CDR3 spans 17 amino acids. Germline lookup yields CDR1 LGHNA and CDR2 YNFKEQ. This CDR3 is CASSQALGGTANNEQFF. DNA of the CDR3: TGTGCCAGCAGCCAGGCCCTCGGTGGGACTGCGAACAATGAGCAGTTCTTC.

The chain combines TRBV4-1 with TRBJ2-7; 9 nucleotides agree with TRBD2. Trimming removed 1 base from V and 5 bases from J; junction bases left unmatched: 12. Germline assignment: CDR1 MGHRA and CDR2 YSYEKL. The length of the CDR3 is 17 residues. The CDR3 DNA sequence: TGCGCCAGCAGCCAAGGACCGATTTGGCTAGCGGGGAACGAGCAGTACTTC. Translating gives CASSQGPIWLAGNEQYF.

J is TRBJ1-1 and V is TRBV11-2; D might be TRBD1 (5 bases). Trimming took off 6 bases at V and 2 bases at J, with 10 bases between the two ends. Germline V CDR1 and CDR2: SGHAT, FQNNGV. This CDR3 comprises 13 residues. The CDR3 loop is CASRVQGNTEAFF. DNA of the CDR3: TGTGCCAGCAGAGTGCAGGGAAACACTGAAGCTTTCTTT.

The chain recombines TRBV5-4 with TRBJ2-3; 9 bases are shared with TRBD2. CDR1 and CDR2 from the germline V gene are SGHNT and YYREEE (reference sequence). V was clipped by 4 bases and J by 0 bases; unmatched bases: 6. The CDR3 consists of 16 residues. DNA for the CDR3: TGTGCCAGCAGCAACCGGGCGGGAGGGAGCACAGATACGCAGTATTTT. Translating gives CASSNRAGGSTDTQYF.